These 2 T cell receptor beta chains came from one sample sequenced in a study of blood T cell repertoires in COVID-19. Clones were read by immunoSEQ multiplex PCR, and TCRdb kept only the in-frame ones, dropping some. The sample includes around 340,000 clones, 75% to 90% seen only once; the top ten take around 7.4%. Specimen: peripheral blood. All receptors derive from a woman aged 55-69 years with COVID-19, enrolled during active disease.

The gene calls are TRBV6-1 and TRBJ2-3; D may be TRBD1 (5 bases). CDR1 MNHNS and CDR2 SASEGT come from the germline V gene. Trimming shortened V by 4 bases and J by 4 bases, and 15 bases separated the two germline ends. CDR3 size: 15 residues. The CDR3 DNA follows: TGTGCCAGCAGTGGGACGGCAGGGCCCGCAGATACGCAGTATTTT. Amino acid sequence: CASSGTAGPADTQYF.

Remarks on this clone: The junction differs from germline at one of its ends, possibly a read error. In nucleotides, the CDR3 is TGTGCCAGCGGGCACGTTAGCGGGGGGCCCTACTCCCACAATGAGCAGTTCTTC. Its translation is CASGHVSGGPYSHNEQFF. This sequence joins TRBV27 and TRBJ2-1, with 10 bases aligning to TRBD2. In germline, CDR1 is MNHEY, CDR2 SMNVEV (reference sequence). The CDR3 sequence is 18 residues long.